This T cell receptor beta chain appears in the sequencing data of a study of control samples from healthy donors and cancer patients. TCRdb's table, derived via immunoSEQ multiplex PCR, lists solely in-frame clones and lacks some. The table includes about 140,000 clones, roughly 89% detected once. Trimming took 6 bases from V and 6 from J; bases not matched to a gene: 10. The CDR3 has 14 residues. The germline CDR1 and CDR2 sequences are ENHRY and SYGVKD. The material sequenced was blood. The chain uses TRBV10-3 and TRBJ2-7, with 8 bases lining up with TRBD2. The source is a man aged 18 to 29 in good health. CDR3 protein: CAISPGGGLGEQYF. CDR3 coding DNA: TGTGCCATCAGCCCCGGGGGGGGTCTGGGCGAGCAGTACTTC.